This TCR beta chain was obtained from a study of shared clonotypes between healthy human individuals (dated by TCRdb to between 2020 and 2021). Describing the broader study: A few men and a couple of women, aged 18 to 49 years, made up the cohort. Each donor's leukapheresis produced roughly between roughly 0.85 and 10 billion PBMCs. To estimate repertoire size and how much clonotype sharing occurs between individuals, the study deeply sequenced the blood TCR repertoires of about five healthy adults. To increase sequencing depth and limit assay-specific biases, TCR repertoire library preparation and sequencing were carried out by different laboratories using diverse techniques. Beyond this particular receptor, the publication reports: Sampling was limited to blood, and TCR repertoires in tissue likely differ from TCR repertoires in blood. Based on pairwise subsampling, the degree of clonotype sharing among donors was expected to be affected by sequencing depth. Because the study included a small number of donors, the genetic and exposure-history diversity represented was limited.

In the germline V gene, CDR1 corresponds to LGHNA and CDR2 to YSLEER. V is pared back by 0 bases and J by 4 bases, with 10 bases lying between the germline termini. The CDR3 covers 15 residues, taking in both the cysteine and the phenylalanine. Only the CDR3 part of the read is kept: 45 bases, read in frame from the first base. TCR CDR3 regions were amplified from genomic DNA by multiplex PCR using the deep immunoSEQ assay. Extracted genomic DNA from each cell subset was spread evenly across all wells of several immunoSEQ 96-well plates, with each plate serving as a replicate. Each replicate PCR for unsorted PBMC received about 0.3 ug genomic DNA, equal to about 30,000 T cell genomes. Ten immunoSEQ deep assay plates were used to sequence the unsorted PBMC genomic DNA. Purified libraries were measured with a Qubit 3.0 fluorometer, size-checked on a Bioanalyzer 2100, and measured again with the KAPA Library Quantification kit. Every immunoSEQ 96-well plate was sequenced on a dedicated single-read 150-cycle Illumina NextSeq 550 flow cell. The source study handled its data this way. Because the immunoSEQ output held only junctional sequences and lacked quality scores, the filtering could not match the filtering applied to full-length reads. To assign V/J genes and CDR3, sequences were annotated against IMGT germline references using PyIR, a Python wrapper for IgBLAST v1.9. Any read was removed if the V/J assignment was weak (E-value above 1e-6), the CDR3 was missing, or the read contained stop codons, out-of-frame junctions, or ambiguous translated residues. V3J clonotypes were defined as sequences sharing the same inferred V gene, J gene, and CDR3 amino acid sequence. Percentage overlap between repertoires was computed as shared unique clonotypes divided by the size of the smaller repertoire. Richness of each repertoire was evaluated using RTK rarefaction, the Chao1 estimator, and Recon v2.1 estimates of unobserved clonotypes. TCRdb re-hosts the immuneACCESS table, in-frame sequences only. Its copies lack some clones; in the studies checked, an unresolved V gene accounts for under half of them, and the cause for the rest is not known. V, J and clone size are taken as reported in that table, and D and trimming were inferred from the DNA itself. In this sample the table shows approximately 500,000 clones, about 78% of which occur a single time. The ten largest clonotypes hold around 12% of the sample.

Donors were healthy HIV-negative adults with no recently reported acute infections or vaccinations. Every donor was a Caucasian adult living in Nashville, Tennessee, USA. For unsorted samples, tens of millions of PBMCs were counted and genomic DNA was extracted with the QIAamp DNA Blood Mini kit. Blood was obtained by leukapheresis, after which PBMCs were separated by Ficoll-Histopaque density gradient centrifugation and cryopreserved in liquid nitrogen vapor phase. With respect to this clone: It has no known antigen specificity. The input lacks base qualities; no much larger clone sits a single base away.

The clonotype comes from a middle-aged woman in good health. Some clones in this sample may be carry-over from other donors' samples. Sequenced material: PBMCs. The rearrangement joined TRBV4-3 to TRBJ2-1; the D gene remains uncertain. The sequenced DNA is TGCGCCAGCAGCCAAGATCACTTGGGGTACAATGAGCAGTTCTTC. Protein translation: CASSQDHLGYNEQFF.